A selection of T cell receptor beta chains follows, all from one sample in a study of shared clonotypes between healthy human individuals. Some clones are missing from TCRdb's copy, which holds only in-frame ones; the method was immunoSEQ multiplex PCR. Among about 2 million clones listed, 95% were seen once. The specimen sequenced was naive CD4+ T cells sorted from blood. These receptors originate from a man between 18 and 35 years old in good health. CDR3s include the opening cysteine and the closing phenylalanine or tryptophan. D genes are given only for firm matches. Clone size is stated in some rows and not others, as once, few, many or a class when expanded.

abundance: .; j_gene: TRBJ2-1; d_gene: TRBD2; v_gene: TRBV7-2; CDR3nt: TGTGCCAGCAGCTTAGGACTAGCGGGAGTAGAGCAGTTCTTC; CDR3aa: CASSLGLAGVEQFF
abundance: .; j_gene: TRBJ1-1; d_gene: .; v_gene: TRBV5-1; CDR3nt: TGCGCCAGCAGCTTGGACATTGGAACTGAAGCTTTCTTT; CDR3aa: CASSLDIGTEAFF
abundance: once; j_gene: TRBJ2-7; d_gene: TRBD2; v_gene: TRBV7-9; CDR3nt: TGTGCCAGCAGCCCCCGGGGGTTAGCGGGGGTTTACGAGCAGTACTTC; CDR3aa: CASSPRGLAGVYEQYF
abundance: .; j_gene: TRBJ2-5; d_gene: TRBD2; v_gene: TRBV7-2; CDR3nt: TGTGCCAGCAGCTTACACGGACTAGCGGGAGGTTCCCAAGAGACCCAGTACTTC; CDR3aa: CASSLHGLAGGSQETQYF
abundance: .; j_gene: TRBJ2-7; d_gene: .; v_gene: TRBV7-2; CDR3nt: TGTGCCAGCAGCTTAGCGGCAGGGACCCCCTACGAGCAGTACTTC; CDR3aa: CASSLAAGTPYEQYF
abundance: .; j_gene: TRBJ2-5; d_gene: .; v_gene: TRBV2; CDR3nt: TGTGCCAGCAGTGAAAAGGGTTGGAAGACCCAGTACTTC; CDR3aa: CASSEKGWKTQYF
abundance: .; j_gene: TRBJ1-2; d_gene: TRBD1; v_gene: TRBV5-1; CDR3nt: TGCGCCAGCAGCTTCGGACAGGGTGACGGCTACACCTTC; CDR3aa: CASSFGQGDGYTF
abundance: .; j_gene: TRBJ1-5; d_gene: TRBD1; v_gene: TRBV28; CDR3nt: TGTGCCAGCAGTTATACCGGGACAGGGGTGACGAGCAATCAGCCCCAGCATTTT; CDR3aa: CASSYTGTGVTSNQPQHF
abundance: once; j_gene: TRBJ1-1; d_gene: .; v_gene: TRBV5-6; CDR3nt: TGTGCCAGCAGCTTCGAGATGAACACTGAAGCTTTCTTT; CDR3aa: CASSFEMNTEAFF
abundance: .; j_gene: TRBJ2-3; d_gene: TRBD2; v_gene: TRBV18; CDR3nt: TGTGCCAGCTCTCCTAGCGGTACTAGCACAGATACGCAGTATTTT; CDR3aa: CASSPSGTSTDTQYF
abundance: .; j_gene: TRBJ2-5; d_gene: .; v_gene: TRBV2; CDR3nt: TGTGCCAGCAGTGTCGAGCAGGGCAAAGAGACCCAGTACTTC; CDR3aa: CASSVEQGKETQYF
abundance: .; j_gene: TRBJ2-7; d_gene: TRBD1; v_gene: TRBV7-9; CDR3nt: TGTGCCAGCATTAACGGAAGGACAGGGAATTTTGTCGGCCCCGAGCAGTACTTC; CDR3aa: CASINGRTGNFVGPEQYF
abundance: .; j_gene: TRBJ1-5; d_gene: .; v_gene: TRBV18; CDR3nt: TGTGCCAGCTCACCAAGTCCGGGAAATCAGCCCCAGCATTTT; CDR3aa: CASSPSPGNQPQHF
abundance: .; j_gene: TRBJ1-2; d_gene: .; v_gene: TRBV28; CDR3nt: TGTGCCAGCAGTTTACAGAGTAACTATGGCTACACCTTC; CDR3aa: CASSLQSNYGYTF
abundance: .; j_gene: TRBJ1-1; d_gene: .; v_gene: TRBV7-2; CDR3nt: TGTGCCAGCAGCAACCCAGGGAAAACTGAAGCTTTCTTT; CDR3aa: CASSNPGKTEAFF
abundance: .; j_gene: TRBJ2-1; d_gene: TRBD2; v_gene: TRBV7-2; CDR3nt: TGTGCCAGCAGCCCCAGTCGGGTAGCGGGAGAACAAAACAATGAGCAGTTCTTC; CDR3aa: CASSPSRVAGEQNNEQFF
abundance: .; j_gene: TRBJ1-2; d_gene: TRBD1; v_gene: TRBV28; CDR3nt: TGTGCCAGCAGTTTCCAGGAACCGGGACAGAGCTATGGCTACACCTTC; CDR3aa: CASSFQEPGQSYGYTF
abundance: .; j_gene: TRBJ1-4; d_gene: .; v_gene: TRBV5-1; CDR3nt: TGCGCCAGCAGTCTCCTCGGGGGATTGTCGGAAAAACTGTTTTTT; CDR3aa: CASSLLGGLSEKLFF
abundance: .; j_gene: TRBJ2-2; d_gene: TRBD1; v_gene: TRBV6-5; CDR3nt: TGTGCCAGCACCAGGGGGAGCGGGGAGCTGTTTTTT; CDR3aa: CASTRGSGELFF
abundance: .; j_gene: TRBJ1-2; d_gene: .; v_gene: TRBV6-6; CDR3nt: TGTGCCAGCAGAGAAAAAAACTATGGCTACACCTTC; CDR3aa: CASREKNYGYTF
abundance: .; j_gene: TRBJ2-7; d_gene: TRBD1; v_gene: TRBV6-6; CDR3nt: TGTGCCAGCAGTTACGGACAGGGGATGGGCTACGAGCAGTACTTC; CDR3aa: CASSYGQGMGYEQYF
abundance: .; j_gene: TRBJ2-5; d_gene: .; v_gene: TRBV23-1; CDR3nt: TGCGCCAGCACCCCTCTTAGAGAGACCCAGTACTTC; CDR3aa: CASTPLRETQYF
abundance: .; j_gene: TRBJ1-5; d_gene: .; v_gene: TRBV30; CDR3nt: TGTGCCTGGAGCTCCAAGATTCGGCCCTATAGCAATCAGCCCCAGCATTTT; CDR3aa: CAWSSKIRPYSNQPQHF
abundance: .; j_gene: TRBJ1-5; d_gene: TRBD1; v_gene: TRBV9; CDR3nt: TGTGCCAGCAGCGTAGGGGACAGGCTCAATCAGCCCCAGCATTTT; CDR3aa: CASSVGDRLNQPQHF
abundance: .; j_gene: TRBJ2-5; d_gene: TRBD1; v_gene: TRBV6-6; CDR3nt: TGTGCCAGCAGTTACGGACAGGCTGGACAAGAGACCCAGTACTTC; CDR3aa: CASSYGQAGQETQYF
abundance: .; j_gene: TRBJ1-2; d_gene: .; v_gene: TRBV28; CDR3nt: TGTGCCAGCACCTCCGGGGGGCGGGAGAACTATGGCTACACCTTC; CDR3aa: CASTSGGRENYGYTF
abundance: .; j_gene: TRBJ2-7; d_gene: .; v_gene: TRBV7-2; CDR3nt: TGTGCCAGCAGCCCGCCTAATCGACAGGTCTACGAGCAGTACTTC; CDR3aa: CASSPPNRQVYEQYF
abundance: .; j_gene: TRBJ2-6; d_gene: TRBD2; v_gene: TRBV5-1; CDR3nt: TGCGCCAGCAGCTTGGTTGCGGGAGGATCTTTCTCTGGGGCCAACGTCCTGACTTTC; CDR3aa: CASSLVAGGSFSGANVLTF
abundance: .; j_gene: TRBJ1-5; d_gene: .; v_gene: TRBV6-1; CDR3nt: TGTGCCAGCAGTGCAACGCAGGGGAATCAGCCCCAGCATTTT; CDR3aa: CASSATQGNQPQHF
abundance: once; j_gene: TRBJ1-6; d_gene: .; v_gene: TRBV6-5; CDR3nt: TGTGCCAGCAGTTTCGCTCGGGCGGGACGGAATTCACCCCTCCACTTT; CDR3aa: CASSFARAGRNSPLHF
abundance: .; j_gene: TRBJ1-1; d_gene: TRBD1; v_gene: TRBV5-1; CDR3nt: TGCGCCAGCAGCCCGACAGGGACCGGCACTGAAGCTTTCTTT; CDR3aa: CASSPTGTGTEAFF
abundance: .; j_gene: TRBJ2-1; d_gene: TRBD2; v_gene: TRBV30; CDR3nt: TGTGCCTTCGGGACTAGCGGGATGAGCACTCAAAGTGAGCGGCAGTTCTTC; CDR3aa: CAFGTSGMSTQSERQFF
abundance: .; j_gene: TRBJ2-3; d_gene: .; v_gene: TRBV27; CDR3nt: TGTGCCAGCAGTTTTGGGCTAGCGTACACAGATACGCAGTATTTT; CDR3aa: CASSFGLAYTDTQYF
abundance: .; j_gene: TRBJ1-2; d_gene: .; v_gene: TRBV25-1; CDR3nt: TGTGCCAGCAGCAATGTGCCAGGGATAGGCTACACCTTC; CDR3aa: CASSNVPGIGYTF
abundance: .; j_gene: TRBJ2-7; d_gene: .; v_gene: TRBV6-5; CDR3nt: TGTGCCAGCGCGAGGGGCAGGGGTTCCGAGCAGTACTTC; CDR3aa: CASARGRGSEQYF
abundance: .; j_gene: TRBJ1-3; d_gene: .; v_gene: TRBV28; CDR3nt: TGTGCCAGCAGTCCATACCCACGGACGGAAGGAAACACCATATATTTT; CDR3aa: CASSPYPRTEGNTIYF
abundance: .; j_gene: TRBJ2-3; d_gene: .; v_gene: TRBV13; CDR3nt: TGTGCCAGCAGCCTCGACAGATCTAGCACAGATACGCAGTATTTT; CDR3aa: CASSLDRSSTDTQYF
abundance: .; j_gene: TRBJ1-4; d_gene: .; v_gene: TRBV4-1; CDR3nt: TGCGCCAGCAGCCAAGATCTAAGGACAGATGCAACTAATGAAAAACTGTTTTTT; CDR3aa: CASSQDLRTDATNEKLFF
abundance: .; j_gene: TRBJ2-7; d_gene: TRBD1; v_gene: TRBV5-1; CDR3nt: TGCGCCAGCAGCCCGACAGGGTTCGATGAGCAGTACTTC; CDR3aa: CASSPTGFDEQYF
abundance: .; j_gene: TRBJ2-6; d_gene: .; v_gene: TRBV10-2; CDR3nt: TGCGCCAGCAGTGAGTGGGGGATGACACAAAGCTCTGGGGCCAACGTCCTGACTTTC; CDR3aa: CASSEWGMTQSSGANVLTF
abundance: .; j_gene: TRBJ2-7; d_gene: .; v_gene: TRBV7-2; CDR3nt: TGTGCCAGCAGCTTATCTGAAATGACAGGCGAGCAGTACTTC; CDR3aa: CASSLSEMTGEQYF
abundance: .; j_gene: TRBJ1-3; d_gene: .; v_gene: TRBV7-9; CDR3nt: TGTGCCAGCAGCTTAGGGATCTCTGGAAACACCATATATTTT; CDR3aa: CASSLGISGNTIYF
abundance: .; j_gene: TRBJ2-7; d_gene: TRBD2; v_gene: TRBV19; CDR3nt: TGTGCCAGTAGTTCGGGACTAGCGGGAGGGCACGAGCAGTACTTC; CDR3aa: CASSSGLAGGHEQYF
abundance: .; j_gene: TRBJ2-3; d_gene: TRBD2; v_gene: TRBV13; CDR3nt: TGTGCCAGCAGCCAAGCGGGGGGACCCACCCATACGCAGTATTTT; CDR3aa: CASSQAGGPTHTQYF